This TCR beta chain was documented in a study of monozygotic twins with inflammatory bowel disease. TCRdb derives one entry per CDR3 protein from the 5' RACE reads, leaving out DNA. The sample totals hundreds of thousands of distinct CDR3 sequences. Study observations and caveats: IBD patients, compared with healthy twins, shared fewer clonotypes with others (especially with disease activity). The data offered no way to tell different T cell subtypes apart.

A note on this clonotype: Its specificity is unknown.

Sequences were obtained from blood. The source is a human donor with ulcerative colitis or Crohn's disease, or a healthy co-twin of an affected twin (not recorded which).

CDR3 amino acids: CATSDSRGRGGNQPQHF. The chain uses TRBV24-1 and TRBJ1-5; there is no DNA to check the TCRdb D call of TRBD1. The CDR3 loop spans 17 amino acids. The germline gives CDR1 KGHDR, CDR2 SFDVKD.